These 26 T cell receptor beta chains came from one sample sequenced in a study of shared clonotypes between healthy human individuals (dated by TCRdb to between 2020 and 2021). The library came from the immunoSEQ multiplex PCR assay. Drawn from immuneACCESS, this table holds only the in-frame rearrangements with V and J called that TCRdb kept. Clones are partly lost; checked studies trace under half to an unresolved V gene and leave the rest unexplained. The sample has approximately 500,000 clones on record, 90% to 97% of them singletons. The biggest ten clones account for 0.06% of the sample. The sequenced sample was naive CD4+ T cells sorted from blood. In light of the paper, this sample's cell subset or site label describes: CD45RA+ positively selected. Every receptor here comes from a woman in her twenties or thirties in good health.

The rearrangement uses TRBV28 and TRBJ1-1, with D possibly matching TRBD1 (6 bases). Trimming took off 1 base at V and 2 bases at J, with 20 bases between the two ends. The germline V gene encodes CDR1 MDHEN and CDR2 SYDVKM. The length of the CDR3 is 18 residues. The chain's CDR3 is CASSLSYFPGHDNTEAFF. CDR3 coding DNA: TGTGCCAGCAGTTTATCTTATTTCCCGGGACACGATAACACTGAAGCTTTCTTT. The entire variable domain, with the rest obtained from reference TRBV28 and TRBJ1-1, is as follows: DVKVTQSSRYLVKRTGEKVFLECVQDMDHENMFWYRQDPGLGLRLIYFSYDVKMKEKGDIPEGYSVSREKKERFSLILESASTNQTSMYLCASSLSYFPGHDNTEAFFGQGTRLTVV.

As for this clone: This sample also contains other DNA sequences that code for the same CDR3. The chain has TRBV28 and TRBJ2-6; D might be TRBD2 (6 bases). The CDR3 has 15 residues. CDR1 is MDHEN, CDR2 SYDVKM, per germline. Trimming took off 5 bases at V and 0 bases at J, with 8 bases between the two ends. CDR3 nucleotides: TGTGCCAGCAGTCTCGGGGGCTCTGGGGCCAACGTCCTGACTTTC. Its protein is CASSLGGSGANVLTF.

The rearrangement uses TRBV7-9 and TRBJ2-7, with 7 bases aligning to TRBD2. Trimming took 7 bases from V and 0 from J; bases not matched to a gene: 12. The length of the CDR3 is 16 residues. Germline CDR1 SEHNR, CDR2 FQNEAQ (reference sequence). The DNA for the CDR3 is TGTGCCAGCAATCAAGAAGGGACTACAAGCTCCTACGAGCAGTACTTC. Translated, it gives CASNQEGTTSSYEQYF. Supplemented by reference TRBV7-9 and TRBJ2-7, the full variable domain reads DTGVSQNPRHKITKRGQNVTFRCDPISEHNRLYWYRQTLGQGPEFLTYFQNEAQLEKSRLLSDRFSAERPKGSFSTLEIQRTEQGDSAMYLCASNQEGTTSSYEQYFGPGTRLTVT.

The chain links TRBV5-5 to TRBJ1-2; 8 nucleotides align to TRBD1. The V gene end was trimmed by 0 bases and the J gene end by 4 bases; junction bases not matched to a gene: 14. The CDR3 consists of 18 residues. The germline CDR1 and CDR2 sequences are SGHKS and YYEKEE (reference sequence). The CDR3 region is CASSLEVTGQGSSYGYTF. The CDR3 DNA reads TGTGCCAGCAGCTTGGAGGTAACCGGACAGGGTAGTAGCTATGGCTACACCTTC. The full variable domain, in which reference TRBV5-5 and TRBJ1-2 provide the parts outside the CDR3, is DAGVTQSPTHLIKTRGQQVTLRCSPISGHKSVSWYQQVLGQGPQFIFQYYEKEERGRGNFPDRFSARQFPNYSSELNVNALLLGDSALYLCASSLEVTGQGSSYGYTFGSGTRLTVV.

The rearrangement links TRBV7-9 to TRBJ2-3; perhaps TRBD1 as D (5 bases). The germline CDR1 and CDR2 sequences are SEHNR and FQNEAQ (reference sequence). Trimming pared 4 bases from V and 3 bases from J, leaving 11 bases between. This CDR3 comprises 14 residues. This chain's CDR3 is CASSSVRVTDTQYF. As DNA, the CDR3 is TGTGCCAGCAGCTCGGTCAGGGTAACAGATACGCAGTATTTT.

This chain links TRBV5-4 with TRBJ2-5; D ambiguous. The V end was cut by 2 bases, the J end by 2 bases, with 4 bases between. CDR1 SGHNT and CDR2 YYREEE come from the germline V gene (reference sequence). CDR3 length equals 12 residues. The CDR3 nucleotides read TGTGCCAGCAGCTTCTCACAAGAGACCCAGTACTTC. This sequence encodes CASSFSQETQYF.

The rearrangement joins TRBV4-2 to TRBJ2-1, with TRBD2 identical over 14 bases. V lost 4 bases to trimming and J lost 4 bases; unmatched junction nucleotides: 9. Looked up from germline, CDR1 is LGHNA and CDR2 is YNFKEQ. The length of the CDR3 is 18 residues. The CDR3 spells CASSPYSGTSGSYNEQFF. As DNA, the CDR3 is TGTGCCAGCAGCCCTTACTCCGGGACTAGCGGGAGTTACAATGAGCAGTTCTTC.

The rearrangement joins TRBV2 to TRBJ2-3; the match to TRBD2 covers 13 bases. Trimming at V came to 6 bases and at J to 1 base, leaving 1 base not matched to a gene. The germline gives CDR1 SNHLY, CDR2 FYNNEI. The CDR3 totals 15 residues. The CDR3 is CASSGLAGGTDTQYF. The CDR3 nucleotides read TGTGCCAGCAGCGGACTAGCGGGGGGCACAGATACGCAGTATTTT. Based on the CDR3 plus reference TRBV2 and TRBJ2-3, the full variable domain is EPEVTQTPSHQVTQMGQEVILRCVPISNHLYFYWYRQILGQKVEFLVSFYNNEISEKSEIFDDQFSVERPDGSNFTLKIRSTKLEDSAMYFCASSGLAGGTDTQYFGPGTRLTVL.

This CDR3 is CASSQADRDFTDTQYF. The CDR3 DNA follows: TGCGCCAGCAGTCAGGCGGACAGGGACTTCACAGATACGCAGTATTTT. The chain combines TRBV23-1 with TRBJ2-3; 8 bases map to TRBD1. TRBV23-1 is reported as an ORF; its role is uncertain. The junction had 7 bases not matched to a gene; V was cut back by 3 bases and J by 2 bases. This CDR3 comprises 16 residues.

This sequence joins TRBV4-2 and TRBJ2-1; tentative D call: TRBD2 (6 bases). The germline gives CDR1 LGHNA, CDR2 YNFKEQ. The CDR3 totals 16 residues. The ends were cut back, 0 bases at V and 6 bases at J, with 15 bases in the middle. In DNA, the CDR3 is TGTGCCAGCAGCCAAGATCTGGGGGTCGGGGGCAATGAGCAGTTCTTC. Encoded protein: CASSQDLGVGGNEQFF.

The chain uses TRBV7-6 and TRBJ2-3, with 12 bases that match TRBD2. V dropped 4 bases and J dropped 0; count of bases not matched to a gene: 8. The CDR3 runs 18 residues. CDR1 SGHVS and CDR2 FNYEAQ come from the germline V gene. CDR3 sequence (DNA): TGTGCCAGCAGCTCACCAACCGGGACTAGCGGGAGCACAGATACGCAGTATTTT. As protein: CASSSPTGTSGSTDTQYF.

This sequence joins TRBV7-6 and TRBJ2-5; D not resolved. Trimming took 1 base from V and 5 from J, leaving 17 bases between them. Germline CDR1 and CDR2: SGHVS and FNYEAQ. CDR3 length: 16 residues. CDR3 DNA sequence: TGTGCCAGCAGCTTAGGTACGGCTATATTGGAGGAGACCCAGTACTTC. It is translated as CASSLGTAILEETQYF.

The V call is TRBV4-1, the J call TRBJ1-2, with D maybe TRBD1 (5 bases). The CDR3 loop spans 15 amino acids. Germline CDR1 reads MGHRA; CDR2 reads YSYEKL. V was cut by 0 bases and J by 5 bases, with 13 bases left in between. In nucleotides, the CDR3 is TGCGCCAGCAGCCAAGAACAGGTGCCCCCTTATGGCTACACCTTC. Translating it yields CASSQEQVPPYGYTF.

The rearrangement links TRBV4-2 to TRBJ2-3, with TRBD2 identical over 9 bases. V was clipped by 1 base and J by 2 bases; unmatched bases: 7. Germline assignment: CDR1 LGHNA and CDR2 YNFKEQ. The CDR3 runs to 17 residues. The CDR3 bases are TGTGCCAGCAGCCAAGGGACGGCGGGAGGGCCCACAGATACGCAGTATTTT. It codes for CASSQGTAGGPTDTQYF.

The V gene is TRBV27, the J gene TRBJ1-4; D is unclear. CDR1 is MNHEY and CDR2 is SMNVEV in the germline V gene (reference sequence). V lost 5 bases and J lost 5, with 9 bases in between. This CDR3 spans 13 amino acids. CDR3 bases: TGTGCCAGCAGTCCCGACAAAAATGAAAAACTGTTTTTT. It specifies CASSPDKNEKLFF.

This clone was seen only once. The chain couples TRBV4-1 to TRBJ2-7, with D perhaps being TRBD1 or TRBD2 (5 bases each). The V gene lost 3 bases and the J gene lost 5 bases, with 20 bases spanning the gap. The CDR3 loop spans 16 amino acids. CDR1 and CDR2 from the germline V gene are MGHRA and YSYEKL. This CDR3 reads CASSHLLRGPHDEQYF. The CDR3 DNA follows: TGCGCCAGCAGCCACCTGCTACGGGGCCCGCATGACGAGCAGTACTTC.

This sequence joins TRBV7-3 and TRBJ2-2, with TRBD2 matching 8 bases. After removal of 7 bases from V and 0 bases from J, the junction contained 4 bases not matched to a gene. This CDR3 has 15 residues. Germline CDR1 reads SGHTA; CDR2 reads FQGTGA. The CDR3 nucleotides read TGTGCCAGCACCCTGGGACTAGCGAACACCGGGGAGCTGTTTTTT. It translates to CASTLGLANTGELFF.

The chain has TRBV2 and TRBJ2-4; the match to TRBD2 covers 9 bases. The length of the CDR3 is 18 residues. Germline V gives CDR1 SNHLY, CDR2 FYNNEI. The V and J ends lost 7 bases and 3 bases, in that order; junction bases with no gene match: 16. In nucleotides, the CDR3 is TGTGCCAGCAAGGCCCCTAGCGGGACTAGGTGGGACAAAAACATTCAGTACTTC. It translates to CASKAPSGTRWDKNIQYF. The whole variable domain, remainder taken from reference TRBV2 and TRBJ2-4, is EPEVTQTPSHQVTQMGQEVILRCVPISNHLYFYWYRQILGQKVEFLVSFYNNEISEKSEIFDDQFSVERPDGSNFTLKIRSTKLEDSAMYFCASKAPSGTRWDKNIQYFGAGTRLSVL.

The chain is built from TRBV25-1 and TRBJ2-5, with D tentatively TRBD1 or TRBD2 (5 bases each). The V end was cut by 3 bases, the J end by 4 bases, with 18 bases between. The CDR3 loop spans 16 amino acids. CDR1 and CDR2 from the germline V gene are MGHDK and SYGVNS. The DNA for the CDR3 is TGTGCCAGCAGTGACCGCCTTGGGGGAGTGGGAGAGACCCAGTACTTC. It translates to CASSDRLGGVGETQYF.

The count of this clone is one. CDR3 sequence: CASSLGVSDTQYF. Here the CDR3 DNA reads TGTGCCAGCAGCTTGGGAGTGTCAGATACGCAGTATTTT. This chain connects TRBV5-8 to TRBJ2-3; no definite D call. The length of the CDR3 is 13 residues. Germline CDR1 SGHTS, CDR2 YDEGEE. Deletions cut 0 bases from V and 4 bases from J, with 6 bases between.

The chain uses TRBV28 and TRBJ2-3, with TRBD1 matching 7 bases. Germline V CDR1 and CDR2: MDHEN, SYDVKM. This CDR3 spans 15 amino acids. The trim removed 7 bases at V and 3 bases at J, leaving 10 bases unmatched. The CDR3 DNA sequence: TGTGCCAGCATGGATGGGGGACAGCGAACAGATACGCAGTATTTT. The encoded protein is CASMDGGQRTDTQYF.

The chain has TRBV9 and TRBJ1-6; no definite D call. CDR3 length: 14 amino acids. V was trimmed by 1 base and J by 6 bases, leaving 8 bases between them. Germline assignment: CDR1 SGDLS and CDR2 YYNGEE. The CDR3 spells CASSVNVINSPLHF. The CDR3 nucleotides are TGTGCCAGCAGCGTAAACGTGATTAATTCACCCCTCCACTTT.

The DNA of the CDR3 is TGTGCCAGCAGTTTATCGGAGGGCTACTATGGCTACACCTTC. The encoded protein is CASSLSEGYYGYTF. The genes are TRBV28 and TRBJ1-2, with D uncertain. CDR1 is MDHEN and CDR2 is SYDVKM in the germline V gene. The CDR3 sequence is 14 residues long. V shed 1 base and J shed 3 bases, with 9 bases lying between them.

This clone appeared once. The CDR3 nucleotides read TGTGCCAGCACGCAAGTAGCGGGAGTATACCCCTACGAGCAGTACTTC. Its translation: CASTQVAGVYPYEQYF. This chain joins TRBV27 and TRBJ2-7; 9 bases align to TRBD2. This CDR3 spans 16 amino acids. Unmatched junction bases numbered 12, after V lost 7 bases and J lost 2 bases. Germline assignment: CDR1 MNHEY and CDR2 SMNVEV (reference sequence).

The chain is built from TRBV4-1 and TRBJ2-5; 9 bases fit TRBD2. V trimming: 1 base; J trimming: 1 base; junction bases outside the gene matches: 1. The CDR3 runs 15 residues. Germline V gene data show CDR1 as MGHRA and CDR2 as YSYEKL. In nucleotides, the CDR3 is TGCGCCAGCAGCCAAGTGGGACTAGCCCAAGAGACCCAGTACTTC. Translated: CASSQVGLAQETQYF.

The chain joins TRBV28 to TRBJ2-7; no clear D. V lost 5 bases and J lost 1, with 12 bases in between. The length of the CDR3 is 14 residues. CDR1 and CDR2 (germline): MDHEN, SYDVKM. CDR3 sequence: CASSLSPESYEQYF. In DNA form, the CDR3 reads TGTGCCAGCAGTCTGAGTCCCGAGTCCTACGAGCAGTACTTC.